These 24 T cell receptor beta chains share one sample of origin, sequenced in a study of CXCR3-negative and CXCR3-positive naive CD8 T cells (dated by TCRdb to 2018 to 2020). Antigens of these TCRs are unknown. The instrument given in TCRdb is NextSeq 550. The Human TCR Profiling Kit (MiLaboratory) was used to make UMI-labeled 5' RACE TRB cDNA libraries. TCRdb reprocessed the sequencing reads and holds a single record per CDR3 protein sequence, with no DNA. Per the sample table, the count is some 120,000 distinct CDR3 sequences. Clones ranked in the top ten supply roughly 0.6% of the sample. The paper as a whole reports these results and caveats: TRB CDR3s from CXCR3-positive naive cells showed higher hydrophobicity (lower Kidera factor 4), lower energy, and higher strength and volume indices than CXCR3-negative naive cells.

Material for sequencing was naive CXCR3+ CD8+ T cells from blood. The cell subset or site tag for this specimen amounts to: CD45RO-CCR7+CD27+CD95- naive CD8+ T cells expressing CXCR3 (TNR3+). These receptor sequences come from a human donor in good health. Some clones in this sample may be carry-over from other donors' samples.

The rearrangement joins TRBV7-9 to TRBJ2-5; the TCRdb D gene call, TRBD2, has no DNA to confirm it. The CDR3 contains 17 residues. Germline V gives CDR1 SEHNR, CDR2 FQNEAQ (reference sequence). Here the CDR3 reads CASSEGLAGADQETQYF.

The chain employs TRBV28 and TRBJ1-6. This CDR3 is built from 16 residues. The germline CDR1 and CDR2 sequences are MDHEN and SYDVKM. The CDR3 loop is CASSLVWQNYNSPLHF. Combining the CDR3 with reference TRBV28 and TRBJ1-6 gives the whole variable domain DVKVTQSSRYLVKRTGEKVFLECVQDMDHENMFWYRQDPGLGLRLIYFSYDVKMKEKGDIPEGYSVSREKKERFSLILESASTNQTSMYLCASSLVWQNYNSPLHFGNGTRLTVT.

This chain joins TRBV4-1 and TRBJ2-1; as DNA is missing, the TRBD1 call by TCRdb cannot be tested. The length of the CDR3 is 16 residues. The germline V gene has CDR1 MGHRA and CDR2 YSYEKL. The chain's CDR3 is CASSEIMAGGYNEQFF.

The gene calls are TRBV23-1 and TRBJ1-1; TCRdb gives TRBD1 as the D gene, but with no DNA this cannot be confirmed. TRBV23-1 is filed as an ORF, its function uncertain. The length of the CDR3 is 21 residues. Here the CDR3 reads CASSPRRQGARCPHKNTEAFF.

This rearrangement joins TRBV5-5 to TRBJ1-1; TCRdb proposes TRBD1, but this gene call is untestable without DNA. The CDR3 runs to 20 residues. The germline CDR1 and CDR2 sequences are SGHKS and YYEKEE (reference sequence). CDR3 amino acids: CASSLEGGAGVLDVYTEAFF.

V usage is TRBV12-3 or TRBV12-4 and J usage is TRBJ2-1; TCRdb's D call of TRBD1 is untestable without DNA. CDR3 length: 14 residues. CDR3 in amino acids: CASSTGQGFNEQFF.

V is TRBV4-3 and J is TRBJ2-3; TCRdb gives TRBD2 as the D gene, but with no DNA this cannot be confirmed. The germline V gene encodes CDR1 LGHNA and CDR2 YSLEER. This CDR3 has 15 amino acids. The chain's CDR3 is CASSPREGSTDTQYF.

CDR3 residues: CASSYEGGDRGTGELFF. The V call is TRBV6-5, the J call TRBJ2-2; TCRdb returns TRBD1, unconfirmable since there is no DNA. Looked up from germline, CDR1 is MNHEY and CDR2 is SVGAGI. The CDR3 runs to 17 residues.

V gene TRBV9 combines with J gene TRBJ2-5; no DNA is available, so the TRBD1 call from TCRdb remains unchecked. Germline V gene sequence: CDR1 SGDLS, CDR2 YYNGEE. CDR3 length: 15 residues. The CDR3 sequence: CASSPGAVRMETQYF.

The gene calls are TRBV25-1 and TRBJ1-2. The CDR3 is made up of 13 amino acids. The germline V gene has CDR1 MGHDK and CDR2 SYGVNS. Here the CDR3 reads CASRGDSYYGYTF.

The chain carries TRBV29-1 and TRBJ2-2; the TCRdb call, TRBD1, lacks DNA for checking. CDR1 is SQVTM, CDR2 ANQGSEA, per germline. The CDR3 is 13 amino acids. The CDR3 spells CSGYRGNTGELFF.

The chain combines TRBV12-3 or TRBV12-4 with TRBJ1-1; the D call of TRBD1 rests on TCRdb alone, since no DNA is present to check it. The length of the CDR3 is 13 residues. CDR3 residues: CATGDSVNTEAFF.

This chain links TRBV12-3 or TRBV12-4 with TRBJ1-1; TCRdb names TRBD1, which stays unverified in the absence of DNA. This CDR3 comprises 14 residues. The CDR3 reads CASSLSGAETEAFF.

The chain has TRBV7-9 and TRBJ2-7; TCRdb returns TRBD2, unconfirmable since there is no DNA. The germline V gene has CDR1 SEHNR and CDR2 FQNEAQ (reference sequence). CDR3 length: 18 amino acids. The CDR3 here is CASSSLAGEASGSYEQYF.

The V call is TRBV30, the J call TRBJ2-1; with no DNA, the TCRdb D assignment of TRBD1 cannot be verified. From germline, CDR1 is GTSNPN and CDR2 SVGIG (reference sequence). This CDR3 comprises 12 residues. The CDR3 loop is CAWTDTGRGEFF.

The chain uses TRBV20-1 and TRBJ2-3; TCRdb proposes TRBD1, but this gene call is untestable without DNA. This CDR3 comprises 16 residues. Per the germline V gene, CDR1 is DFQATT and CDR2 is SNEGSKA (reference sequence). The CDR3 sequence: CSAREYRGARTDTQYF.

J is TRBJ2-1 and V is TRBV5-6; TCRdb lists TRBD2, though no DNA is available to test this call. CDR1 and CDR2 (germline): SGHDT, YYEEEE. The CDR3 consists of 17 residues. The CDR3 here is CASSTLLALSSYNEQFF.

The chain uses TRBV7-9 and TRBJ2-1; TCRdb outputs TRBD2, but without DNA this stays unchecked. The CDR3 is made up of 16 amino acids. The germline gives CDR1 SEHNR, CDR2 FQNEAQ (reference sequence). The chain's CDR3 is CASSLVGTSGQNEQFF.

CDR3: CASSYDSGRAPYNEQFF. This chain connects TRBV27 to TRBJ2-1; checking the TCRdb D call of TRBD2 is not possible without DNA. Germline V gene sequence: CDR1 MNHEY, CDR2 SMNVEV (reference sequence). CDR3 length: 17 amino acids.

This chain uses TRBV9 with TRBJ2-6. The CDR3 has 14 residues. Germline V gives CDR1 SGDLS, CDR2 YYNGEE. The CDR3 spells CASSVVGGANVLTF.

The J gene is TRBJ2-7, the V gene TRBV7-9; TCRdb picks TRBD2, but there is no DNA to check that call. Germline V gene data show CDR1 as SEHNR and CDR2 as FQNEAQ (reference sequence). The CDR3 length is 12 residues. This CDR3 is CASMDSNYEQYF.

This chain connects TRBV15 to TRBJ2-1; TCRdb indicates TRBD2, and absent DNA this call remains unverified. The CDR3 has 14 amino acids. Germline V gene sequence: CDR1 LNHNV, CDR2 YYDKDF (reference sequence). CDR3 residues: CATSRLAGGNEQFF.

V usage is TRBV5-6 and J usage is TRBJ2-6. This CDR3 spans 16 amino acids. CDR1 is SGHDT and CDR2 is YYEEEE in the germline V gene. The chain's CDR3 is CASSLSVDSGANVLTF. Full variable domain (rest looked up from reference TRBV5-6 and TRBJ2-6): DAGVTQSPTHLIKTRGQQVTLRCSPKSGHDTVSWYQQALGQGPQFIFQYYEEEERQRGNFPDRFSGHQFPNYSSELNVNALLLGDSALYLCASSLSVDSGANVLTFGAGSRLTVL.

The chain links TRBV5-4 to TRBJ2-7; the TCRdb D gene call, TRBD2, has no DNA to confirm it. Germline assignment: CDR1 SGHNT and CDR2 YYREEE (reference sequence). The CDR3 covers 17 residues. CDR3 loop: CASSLAGTSGTHYEQYF.